This T cell receptor beta chain was retrieved from a study of cytomegalovirus exposure and HLA in healthy donors. The study's findings and limits: Some highly shared sequence variants likely arose as a pipeline artifact. With later analysis, a missense DCLRE1C variant became linked to TCR beta V- and J-gene trimming. At a 0.05 false discovery rate, a later analysis found about 17,000 TCR beta sequences to be associated with HLA alleles. An Asian-associated ancestry cluster reportedly showed fewer N-insertions than the roughly 600-donor mean in a later analysis.

Use of 60 Vbeta and 13 Jbeta primers characterized the PCR. The table came from immunoSEQ multiplex PCR; TCRdb's copy has only in-frame clones and leaves some out. The repertoire table contains 110,000 to 150,000 clones. Comment on this clone: The antigen is not known.

This CDR3 contains 16 residues. V lost 5 bases to trimming and J lost 1 base; unmatched junction nucleotides: 11. CDR1 and CDR2 from the germline V gene are SQVTM and ANQGSEA. This receptor was identified in a male donor in good health and CMV-seronegative. The chain is built from TRBV29-1 and TRBJ2-3; 8 bases fit TRBD2. The sample taken for sequencing was PBMCs. This CDR3 is CSVRGGVGVGTDTQYF. CDR3 nucleotide sequence: TGCAGCGTTCGGGGGGGTGTGGGAGTGGGCACAGATACGCAGTATTTT.